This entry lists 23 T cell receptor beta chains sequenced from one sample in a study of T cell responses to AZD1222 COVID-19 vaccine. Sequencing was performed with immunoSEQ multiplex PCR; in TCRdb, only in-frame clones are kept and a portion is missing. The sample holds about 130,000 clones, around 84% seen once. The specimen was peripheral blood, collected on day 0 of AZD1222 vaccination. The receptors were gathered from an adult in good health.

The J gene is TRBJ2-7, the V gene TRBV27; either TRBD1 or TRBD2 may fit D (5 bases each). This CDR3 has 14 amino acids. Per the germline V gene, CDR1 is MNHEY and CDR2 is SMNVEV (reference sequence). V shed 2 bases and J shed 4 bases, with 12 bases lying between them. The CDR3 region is CASSLQGPNYEQYF. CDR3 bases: TGTGCCAGCAGTTTACAGGGACCGAATTACGAGCAGTACTTC.

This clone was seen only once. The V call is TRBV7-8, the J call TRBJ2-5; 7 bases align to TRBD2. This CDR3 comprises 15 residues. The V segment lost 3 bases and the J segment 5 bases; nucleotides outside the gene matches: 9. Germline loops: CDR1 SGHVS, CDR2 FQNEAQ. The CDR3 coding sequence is TGTGCCAGCAGCTTGCCGGGAGGAGGGGACGAGACCCAGTACTTC. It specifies CASSLPGGGDETQYF.

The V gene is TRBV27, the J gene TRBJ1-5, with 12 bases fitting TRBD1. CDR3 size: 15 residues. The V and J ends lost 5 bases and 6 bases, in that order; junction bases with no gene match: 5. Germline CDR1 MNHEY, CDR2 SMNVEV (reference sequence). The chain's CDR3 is CASSPGQGAAQPQHF. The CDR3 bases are TGTGCCAGCAGTCCGGGACAGGGGGCCGCTCAGCCCCAGCATTTT.

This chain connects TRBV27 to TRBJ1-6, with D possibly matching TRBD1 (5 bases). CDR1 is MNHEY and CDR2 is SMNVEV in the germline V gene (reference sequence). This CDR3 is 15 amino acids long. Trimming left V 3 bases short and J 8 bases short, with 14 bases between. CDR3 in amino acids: CASSFLAGGDSPLHF. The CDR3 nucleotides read TGTGCCAGCAGTTTCCTTGCGGGGGGGGATTCACCCCTCCACTTT.

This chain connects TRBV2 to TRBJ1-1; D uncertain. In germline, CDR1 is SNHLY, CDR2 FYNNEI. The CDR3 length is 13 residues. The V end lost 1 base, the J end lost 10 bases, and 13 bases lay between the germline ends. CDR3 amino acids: CASSEDRPSAAFF. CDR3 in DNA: TGTGCCAGCAGTGAAGATCGACCCTCGGCAGCTTTCTTT.

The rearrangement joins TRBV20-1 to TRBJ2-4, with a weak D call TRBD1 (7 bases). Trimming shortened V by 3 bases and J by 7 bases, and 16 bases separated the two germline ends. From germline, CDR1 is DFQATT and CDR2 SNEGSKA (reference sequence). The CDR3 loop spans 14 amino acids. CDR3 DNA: TGCAGTGCTAGTGGAGGGGGCCGCGTGAACATTCAGTACTTC. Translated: CSASGGGRVNIQYF.

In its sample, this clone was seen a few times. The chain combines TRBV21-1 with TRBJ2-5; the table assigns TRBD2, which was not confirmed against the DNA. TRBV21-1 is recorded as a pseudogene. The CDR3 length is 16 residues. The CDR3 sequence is CASSRGTSGFQETQYF. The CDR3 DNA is TGTGCCAGCAGCCGTGGGACTAGCGGGTTCCAAGAGACCCAGTACTTC.

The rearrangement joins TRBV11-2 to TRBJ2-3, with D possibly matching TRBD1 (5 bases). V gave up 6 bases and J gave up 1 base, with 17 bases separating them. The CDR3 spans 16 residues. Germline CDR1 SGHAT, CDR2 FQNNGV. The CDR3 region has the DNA TGTGCCAGCAGTCCCCGTCCAGGGTTTGGCACAGATACGCAGTATTTT. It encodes CASSPRPGFGTDTQYF.

The CDR3, as DNA: TGTGCCAGCAGTTCTAATACCGGGACAGGGGGCTACGAGCAGTACTTC. Encoded protein: CASSSNTGTGGYEQYF. This chain connects TRBV6-5 to TRBJ2-7; 11 bases are shared with TRBD1. The CDR3 is 16 amino acids. V shed 4 bases, J shed 3 bases, and the junction held 8 bases outside the gene matches. Germline V lookup: CDR1 MNHEY, CDR2 SVGAGI.

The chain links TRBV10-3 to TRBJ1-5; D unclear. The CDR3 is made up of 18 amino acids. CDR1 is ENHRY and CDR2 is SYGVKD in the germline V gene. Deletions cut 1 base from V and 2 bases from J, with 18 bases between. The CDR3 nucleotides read TGTGCCATCAGTGAGTTGGGTGTCAGAGGTAATGGCAATCAGCCCCAGCATTTT. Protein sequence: CAISELGVRGNGNQPQHF.

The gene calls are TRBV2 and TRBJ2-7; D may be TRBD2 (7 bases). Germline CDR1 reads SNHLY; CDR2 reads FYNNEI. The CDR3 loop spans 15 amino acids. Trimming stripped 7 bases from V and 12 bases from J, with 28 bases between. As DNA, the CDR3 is TGTGCCAGCAAAGAGAGCGGCGGGGGCGACGAGACCCTGTACTTC. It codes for CASKESGGGDETLYF. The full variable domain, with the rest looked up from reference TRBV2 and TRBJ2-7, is EPEVTQTPSHQVTQMGQEVILRCVPISNHLYFYWYRQILGQKVEFLVSFYNNEISEKSEIFDDQFSVERPDGSNFTLKIRSTKLEDSAMYFCASKESGGGDETLYFGPGTRLTVT.

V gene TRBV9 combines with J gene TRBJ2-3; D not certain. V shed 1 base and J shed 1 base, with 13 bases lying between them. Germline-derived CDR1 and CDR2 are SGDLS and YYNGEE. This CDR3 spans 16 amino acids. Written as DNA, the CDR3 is TGTGCCAGCAGCGTATCAGCGCTAGGTGGCACAGATACGCAGTATTTT. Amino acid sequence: CASSVSALGGTDTQYF.

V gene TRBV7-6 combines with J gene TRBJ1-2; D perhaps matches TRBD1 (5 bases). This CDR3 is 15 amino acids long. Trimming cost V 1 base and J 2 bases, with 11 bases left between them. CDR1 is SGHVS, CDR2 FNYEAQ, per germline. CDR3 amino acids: CASSLVAGSNYGYTF. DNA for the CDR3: TGTGCCAGCAGCTTAGTGGCAGGGAGCAACTATGGCTACACCTTC.

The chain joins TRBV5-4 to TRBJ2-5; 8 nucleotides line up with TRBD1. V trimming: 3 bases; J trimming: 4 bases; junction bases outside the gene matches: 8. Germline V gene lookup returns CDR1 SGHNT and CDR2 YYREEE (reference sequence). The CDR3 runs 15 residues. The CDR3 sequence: CASSSGGQGGETQYF. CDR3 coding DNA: TGTGCCAGCAGCTCAGGAGGACAGGGCGGAGAGACCCAGTACTTC. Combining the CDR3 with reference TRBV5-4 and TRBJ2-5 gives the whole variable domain ETGVTQSPTHLIKTRGQQVTLRCSSQSGHNTVSWYQQALGQGPQFIFQYYREEENGRGNFPPRFSGLQFPNYSSELNVNALELDDSALYLCASSSGGQGGETQYFGPGTRLLVL.

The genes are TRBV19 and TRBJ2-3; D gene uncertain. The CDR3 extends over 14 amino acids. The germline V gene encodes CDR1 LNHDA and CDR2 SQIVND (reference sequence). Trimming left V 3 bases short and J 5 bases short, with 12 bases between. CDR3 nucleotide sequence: TGTGCCAGTAGTATTGCGCTAGGAAGAGATACGCAGTATTTT. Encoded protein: CASSIALGRDTQYF.

The CDR3 bases are TGTGCCAGCAGTGGGCCACCACCTTCTGAAGCTTTCTTT. It is translated as CASSGPPPSEAFF. The chain carries TRBV2 and TRBJ1-1; D is undetermined. The CDR3 covers 13 residues. The germline gives CDR1 SNHLY, CDR2 FYNNEI. The V end lost 4 bases, the J end lost 6 bases, and 12 bases lay between the germline ends.

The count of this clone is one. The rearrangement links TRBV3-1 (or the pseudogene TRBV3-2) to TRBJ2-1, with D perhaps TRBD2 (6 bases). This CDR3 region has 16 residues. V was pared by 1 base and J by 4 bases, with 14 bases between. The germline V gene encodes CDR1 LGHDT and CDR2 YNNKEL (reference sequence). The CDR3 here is CASSQVFGSGYNEQFF. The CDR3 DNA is TGTGCCAGCAGCCAAGTCTTCGGGAGTGGGTACAATGAGCAGTTCTTC.

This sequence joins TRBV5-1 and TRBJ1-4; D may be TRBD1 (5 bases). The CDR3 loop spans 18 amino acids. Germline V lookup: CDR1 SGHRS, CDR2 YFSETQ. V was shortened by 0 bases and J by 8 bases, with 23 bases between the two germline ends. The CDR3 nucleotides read TGCGCCAGCAGCTTGGAGACCCGGGACTCCCGAGGGTGGGAAAAACTGTTTTTT. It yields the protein CASSLETRDSRGWEKLFF.

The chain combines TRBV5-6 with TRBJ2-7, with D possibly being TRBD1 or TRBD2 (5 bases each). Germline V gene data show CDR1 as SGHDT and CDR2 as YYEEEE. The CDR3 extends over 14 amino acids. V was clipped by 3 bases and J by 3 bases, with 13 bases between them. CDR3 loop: CASSSFRERYEQYF. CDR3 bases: TGTGCCAGCAGCTCGTTCAGGGAGCGCTACGAGCAGTACTTC.

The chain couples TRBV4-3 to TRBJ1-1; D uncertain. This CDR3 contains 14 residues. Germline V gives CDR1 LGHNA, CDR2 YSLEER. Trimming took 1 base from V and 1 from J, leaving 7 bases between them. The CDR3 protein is CASSQVLRNTEAFF. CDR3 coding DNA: TGCGCCAGCAGCCAAGTCCTGAGGAACACTGAAGCTTTCTTT.

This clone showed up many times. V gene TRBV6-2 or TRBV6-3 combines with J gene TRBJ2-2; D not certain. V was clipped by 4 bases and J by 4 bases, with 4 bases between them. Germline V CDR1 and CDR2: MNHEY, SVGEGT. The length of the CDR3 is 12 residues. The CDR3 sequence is CASSSPTGELFF. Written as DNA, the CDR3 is TGTGCCAGCAGTTCCCCCACCGGGGAGCTGTTTTTT.

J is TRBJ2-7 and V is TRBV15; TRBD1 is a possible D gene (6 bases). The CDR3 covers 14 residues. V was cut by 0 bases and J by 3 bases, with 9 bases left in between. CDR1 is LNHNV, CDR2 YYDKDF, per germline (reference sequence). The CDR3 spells CATSREGRGYEQYF. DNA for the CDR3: TGTGCCACCAGCAGAGAGGGCAGGGGCTACGAGCAGTACTTC. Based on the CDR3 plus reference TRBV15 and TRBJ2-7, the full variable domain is DAMVIQNPRYQVTQFGKPVTLSCSQTLNHNVMYWYQQKSSQAPKLLFHYYDKDFNNEADTPDNFQSRRPNTSFCFLDIRSPGLGDTAMYLCATSREGRGYEQYFGPGTRLTVT.

The CDR3 spells CASMKQGSLLHF. CDR3 DNA sequence: TGTGCCAGCATGAAACAGGGGTCTCTCCTCCACTTT. The rearrangement joins TRBV27 to TRBJ1-6, with 7 bases that match TRBD1. The CDR3 spans 12 residues. Germline CDR1 reads MNHEY; CDR2 reads SMNVEV (reference sequence). V was pared by 7 bases and J by 15 bases, with 9 bases of the junction left unmatched.